The following is a T cell receptor beta chain sequence with its context. The target antigen is unknown. The CDR3 is 17 residues long. V lost 2 bases to trimming and J lost 1 base, with 14 bases between them. The germline V gene encodes CDR1 MNHEY and CDR2 SMNVEV (reference sequence). This record belongs to a study of shared clonotypes between healthy human individuals. Across the study: The study used three CD4 naive, three CD4 memory, two CD8 naive and one CD8 memory plate per donor.

Assay used: immunoSEQ multiplex PCR; TCRdb lists only in-frame clones, some missing. The sample lists 2 million to 3 million clones; approximately 93% were seen once. General study findings and limits: Estimated richness values were generally larger in naive subsets than in memory subsets.

The genes are TRBV27 and TRBJ2-2, with D possibly TRBD1 on 5 matching bases. Material for sequencing was naive CD4+ T cells from PBMCs. Subset here: CD45RA+ positively selected. This TCR was sampled from a man between 18 and 35 years old in good health. Some clones in this sample may be carry-over from other donors' samples. CDR3 in amino acids: CASSLLGVSQNTGELFF. The CDR3 bases are TGTGCCAGCAGTTTACTAGGGGTGTCGCAGAACACCGGGGAGCTGTTTTTT.